The 31 T cell receptor beta chains below all came from one sample that was sequenced in a study of blood T cell repertoires in COVID-19. Generated by immunoSEQ multiplex PCR, the TCRdb table keeps only in-frame clones and is missing some. In the table there are 200,000 to 300,000 clones, about nine tenths of which are singletons. Sequencing used peripheral blood. The receptors stem from a woman aged 60-75 years who had recovered from COVID-19.

In nucleotides, the CDR3 is TGTGCCAGCAGCCCGGAAGTAGGGGGCCAGTACTTC. Its translation: CASSPEVGGQYF. This chain uses TRBV3-1 (or the pseudogene TRBV3-2) with TRBJ2-7, with 7 bases identical to TRBD1. The CDR3 extends over 12 amino acids. Germline-derived CDR1 and CDR2 are LGHDT and YNNKEL (reference sequence). V was pared by 4 bases and J by 10 bases, with 7 bases of the junction left unmatched.

The genes are TRBV7-2 and TRBJ1-3; D is ambiguous. Germline-derived CDR1 and CDR2 are SGHTA and FQGNSA. V lost 1 base and J lost 9, with 10 bases in between. The CDR3 is 13 residues long. The CDR3 DNA is TGTGCCAGCAGCTTAGACTCCCGGGTCACCATATATTTT. Residues: CASSLDSRVTIYF.

This clone has more than one count but fewer than ten. V usage is TRBV5-1 and J usage is TRBJ2-6; D gene uncertain. The CDR3 is 13 residues long. V was cut by 4 bases and J by 5 bases, with 7 bases left in between. Germline V lookup: CDR1 SGHRS, CDR2 YFSETQ. The CDR3, as DNA: TGCGCCAGCAGCGCGGTTTGGGCCAACGTCCTGACTTTC. It translates to CASSAVWANVLTF.

The V gene is TRBV7-2, the J gene TRBJ1-1, with 7 bases that match TRBD1. J was trimmed by 5 bases and V by 5 bases; bases with no gene match: 11. CDR3 length: 15 residues. Germline CDR1 is SGHTA and CDR2 is FQGNSA. This CDR3 is CASSSRQGGGTEAFF. The CDR3 DNA is TGTGCCAGCAGCAGCCGACAGGGTGGGGGAACTGAAGCTTTCTTT.

CDR3 in DNA: TGTGCCAGCACCTCGCCCAGCGGGGGGGCCGGGGAGCTGTTTTTT. Protein product: CASTSPSGGAGELFF. This sequence joins TRBV2 and TRBJ2-2; 10 bases line up with TRBD2. The trim removed 7 bases at V and 6 bases at J, leaving 8 bases unmatched. The V gene's germline CDR1 is SNHLY and CDR2 FYNNEI. This CDR3 region has 15 residues.

This clone showed up just once. This chain joins TRBV7-9 and TRBJ1-4, with D possibly matching TRBD1 (5 bases). CDR3 length: 14 residues. Trimming removed 5 bases from V and 8 bases from J, with 15 bases in between. The germline gives CDR1 SEHNR, CDR2 FQNEAQ (reference sequence). The CDR3 coding sequence is TGTGCCAGCAGCCCCGATTCCGGGGGGGAAAAACTGTTTTTT. It translates to CASSPDSGGEKLFF. Drawing the rest from reference TRBV7-9 and TRBJ1-4, the complete variable domain is DTGVSQNPRHKITKRGQNVTFRCDPISEHNRLYWYRQTLGQGPEFLTYFQNEAQLEKSRLLSDRFSAERPKGSFSTLEIQRTEQGDSAMYLCASSPDSGGEKLFFGSGTQLSVL.

The chain uses TRBV9 and TRBJ2-1; TRBD2 matches at 9 bases. Germline V lookup: CDR1 SGDLS, CDR2 YYNGEE. V was pared by 4 bases and J by 0 bases, with 14 bases of the junction left unmatched. This CDR3 comprises 19 residues. As DNA, the CDR3 is TGTGCCAGCAGCCCCCGCGTAGGGCTAGCGGGGCTCTCCTACAATGAGCAGTTCTTC. Translated, it gives CASSPRVGLAGLSYNEQFF.

J is TRBJ2-5 and V is TRBV10-3; TRBD1 aligns across 7 bases. V dropped 5 bases and J dropped 2; count of bases not matched to a gene: 5. CDR1 and CDR2 from the germline V gene are ENHRY and SYGVKD. This CDR3 contains 14 residues. CDR3: CAISPRQGQETQYF. Written as DNA, the CDR3 is TGTGCCATCAGTCCCCGACAGGGACAAGAGACCCAGTACTTC.

The chain couples TRBV18 to TRBJ2-3; D is perhaps TRBD2 (5 bases). The CDR3 consists of 16 residues. With 3 bases removed from V and 0 bases from J, the gap between germline ends came to 13 bases. Per germline, CDR1 KGHSH and CDR2 LQKENI. CDR3 bases: TGTGCCAGCTCACCCCTGGTGTGGGAGAGCACAGATACGCAGTATTTT. Translated, it gives CASSPLVWESTDTQYF. The whole variable domain, filled in from reference TRBV18 and TRBJ2-3, reads NAGVMQNPRHLVRRRGQEARLRCSPMKGHSHVYWYRQLPEEGLKFMVYLQKENIIDESGMPKERFSAEFPKEGPSILRIQQVVRGDSAAYFCASSPLVWESTDTQYFGPGTRLTVL.

This chain uses TRBV28 with TRBJ2-7, with D tentatively TRBD1 (6 bases). Germline V CDR1 and CDR2: MDHEN, SYDVKM. Deletions cut 5 bases from V and 6 bases from J, with 20 bases between. The CDR3 contains 15 residues. The chain's CDR3 is CASSSYQGPGGEQYF. For the CDR3, the DNA is TGTGCCAGCAGTAGTTATCAGGGGCCCGGAGGCGAGCAGTACTTC.

The chain carries TRBV3-1 (or the pseudogene TRBV3-2) and TRBJ2-5, with 7 bases that match TRBD1. The CDR3 is 19 amino acids. Trimming cost V 3 bases and J 5 bases; bases outside gene matches: 21. Germline V gives CDR1 LGHDT, CDR2 YNNKEL (reference sequence). Written as DNA, the CDR3 is TGTGCCAGCAGCCATAGAAGTATCCAGGGGGTTACGGGCCTGGAGACCCAGTACTTC. Its protein is CASSHRSIQGVTGLETQYF.

This clone was seen a few times. The chain couples TRBV4-1 to TRBJ2-1; TRBD2 aligns across 11 bases. The CDR3 contains 15 residues. V gave up 4 bases and J gave up 10 bases; unmatched junction bases: 9. Germline V gene lookup returns CDR1 MGHRA and CDR2 YSYEKL. The CDR3 DNA reads TGCGCCAGCAGCCTCACCGGACTAGCGGGCCGCGAGCAGTTCTTC. This codes for CASSLTGLAGREQFF.

The chain joins TRBV11-2 to TRBJ2-7, with D possibly being TRBD2 (6 bases). Between the trimmed V and J ends, which lost 5 bases and 7 bases, there was a span of 15 bases. There are 13 residues in the CDR3. Germline CDR1 and CDR2: SGHAT and FQNNGV. The DNA of the CDR3 is TGTGCCAGCAGCCCCCGCGGGGTCGGAGAGCAGTACTTC. This sequence encodes CASSPRGVGEQYF.

The chain is built from TRBV11-2 and TRBJ2-3, with 11 bases lining up with TRBD2. Germline V gene sequence: CDR1 SGHAT, CDR2 FQNNGV. Unmatched junction bases numbered 6, after V lost 5 bases and J lost 2 bases. There are 16 residues in the CDR3. Here the CDR3 reads CASSLGTSGPTDTQYF. The DNA for the CDR3 is TGTGCCAGCAGCCTCGGGACTAGCGGCCCCACAGATACGCAGTATTTT.

The chain combines TRBV5-1 with TRBJ1-2; tentative D call: TRBD1 (6 bases). Germline assignment: CDR1 SGHRS and CDR2 YFSETQ. CDR3 length: 15 amino acids. Trimming stripped 0 bases from V and 10 bases from J, with 19 bases between. CDR3 nucleotide sequence: TGCGCCAGCAGCTTGGATGGCGGGGGCCGAGGTGTCTACACCTTC. Its protein is CASSLDGGGRGVYTF. Complete variable domain (other parts from reference TRBV5-1 and TRBJ1-2): KAGVTQTPRYLIKTRGQQVTLSCSPISGHRSVSWYQQTPGQGLQFLFEYFSETQRNKGNFPGRFSGRQFSNSRSEMNVSTLELGDSALYLCASSLDGGGRGVYTFGSGTRLTVV.

The chain couples TRBV28 to TRBJ1-6; tentative D call: TRBD1 (6 bases). The ends were cut back, 2 bases at V and 9 bases at J, with 14 bases in the middle. Germline V gene lookup returns CDR1 MDHEN and CDR2 SYDVKM. This CDR3 is 15 amino acids long. CDR3 sequence (DNA): TGTGCCAGCAGTTTAAGGGACACTCTAATTTCACCCCTCCACTTT. Protein product: CASSLRDTLISPLHF.

This clone was detected only once. V gene TRBV7-8 combines with J gene TRBJ1-2; D not certain. V was shortened by 4 bases and J by 4 bases, with 13 bases between the two germline ends. The CDR3 covers 14 residues. The germline gives CDR1 SGHVS, CDR2 FQNEAQ. The CDR3 spells CASSSREPGYGYTF. Here the CDR3 DNA reads TGTGCCAGCAGCTCCCGGGAACCAGGCTATGGCTACACCTTC.

This rearrangement joins TRBV7-2 to TRBJ2-2; D uncertain. The CDR3 spans 13 residues. V gave up 3 bases and J gave up 8 bases, with 10 bases separating them. Germline CDR1 SGHTA, CDR2 FQGNSA. The CDR3 DNA reads as TGTGCCAGCAGCTTCGACCCGACAGGGGAGCTGTTTTTT. Encoded protein: CASSFDPTGELFF.

This clone was counted once. The rearrangement links TRBV7-3 to TRBJ2-3; 9 nucleotides align to TRBD2. The V segment lost 5 bases and the J segment 4 bases; nucleotides outside the gene matches: 4. The CDR3 sequence is 14 residues long. The germline V gene has CDR1 SGHTA and CDR2 FQGTGA. CDR3 sequence reads: CASSDSGGPDTQYF. The DNA for the CDR3 is TGTGCCAGCAGCGATAGCGGGGGTCCAGATACGCAGTATTTT.

This clone was seen a single time. The gene calls are TRBV28 and TRBJ1-2; TRBD1 is a possible D gene (6 bases). The germline V gene has CDR1 MDHEN and CDR2 SYDVKM. The CDR3 loop spans 15 amino acids. Deletions cut 2 bases from V and 8 bases from J, with 18 bases between. CDR3 DNA sequence: TGTGCCAGCAGTTTAGCCCGGGACACCCCCTGGGGCTACACCTTC. Encoded protein: CASSLARDTPWGYTF.

This chain joins TRBV28 and TRBJ1-1; tentative D call: TRBD1 (5 bases). The CDR3 consists of 14 residues. From germline, CDR1 is MDHEN and CDR2 SYDVKM. The V and J ends lost 6 bases and 5 bases respectively, with 16 bases between them. CDR3 residues: CASRPTGLGTEAFF. The CDR3 DNA is TGTGCCAGCAGGCCAACAGGTTTAGGGACTGAAGCTTTCTTT. Variable domain in full (rest from reference TRBV28 and TRBJ1-1): DVKVTQSSRYLVKRTGEKVFLECVQDMDHENMFWYRQDPGLGLRLIYFSYDVKMKEKGDIPEGYSVSREKKERFSLILESASTNQTSMYLCASRPTGLGTEAFFGQGTRLTVV.

The table lists this clone with a count of one. The rearrangement joins TRBV3-1 (or the pseudogene TRBV3-2) to TRBJ2-1; D may be TRBD2 (6 bases). V dropped 3 bases and J dropped 9 bases, with 12 bases sitting between them. Per the germline V gene, CDR1 is LGHDT and CDR2 is YNNKEL (reference sequence). The CDR3 runs to 13 residues. In DNA, the CDR3 is TGTGCCAGCAGCCACGGGCGGGGACTTGAGCAGTTCTTC. As protein: CASSHGRGLEQFF.

This clone occurred once. The chain links TRBV3-1 (or the pseudogene TRBV3-2) to TRBJ2-7, with D possibly matching TRBD2 (6 bases). The CDR3 extends over 14 amino acids. Trimming cost V 7 bases and J 0 bases, with 13 bases left between them. Germline CDR1 is LGHDT and CDR2 is YNNKEL (reference sequence). CDR3 in amino acids: CASTWGGSSYEQYF. The DNA of the CDR3 is TGTGCCAGCACCTGGGGAGGAAGCTCCTACGAGCAGTACTTC.

This chain links TRBV29-1 with TRBJ2-1, with TRBD2 matching 12 bases. The germline gives CDR1 SQVTM, CDR2 ANQGSEA. V lost 2 bases, J lost 5 bases, and 7 bases stayed unmatched. The CDR3 totals 16 residues. The CDR3 sequence: CSVESFGLAGNNEQFF. As DNA, the CDR3 is TGCAGCGTTGAATCGTTTGGACTAGCGGGGAACAATGAGCAGTTCTTC.

The V call is TRBV19, the J call TRBJ2-7; 8 nucleotides line up with TRBD2. This CDR3 contains 14 residues. Per germline, CDR1 LNHDA and CDR2 SQIVND (reference sequence). Trimming removed 3 bases from V and 3 bases from J; junction bases left unmatched: 4. The CDR3 sequence is CASSIREGHYEQYF. The DNA for the CDR3 is TGTGCCAGTAGTATTCGGGAGGGCCACTACGAGCAGTACTTC.

The chain has TRBV6-5 and TRBJ2-7; 9 positions match TRBD1. This CDR3 region has 12 residues. CDR1 is MNHEY and CDR2 is SVGAGI in the germline V gene. Trimming at V came to 9 bases and at J to 3 bases, leaving 3 bases not matched to a gene. CDR3 sequence (DNA): TGTGCCAGTGGACAGGGGCGCTACGAGCAGTACTTC. Residues: CASGQGRYEQYF.

This clone occurred once. This chain links TRBV20-1 with TRBJ2-2; D uncertain. Trimming removed 6 bases from V and 2 bases from J, with 4 bases in between. This CDR3 region has 11 residues. In germline, CDR1 is DFQATT, CDR2 SNEGSKA (reference sequence). CDR3 DNA: TGCAGTGCAACTAACACCGGGGAGCTGTTTTTT. As protein: CSATNTGELFF.

This clone was recorded a few times. J is TRBJ1-6 and V is TRBV5-6; D is perhaps TRBD1 (5 bases). Germline V gene lookup returns CDR1 SGHDT and CDR2 YYEEEE. The CDR3 contains 14 residues. The CDR3 DNA reads as TGTGCGAGCGCGGGGGTGGGGCCTAATTCACCCCTCCACTTT. Protein sequence: CASAGVGPNSPLHF.

This clone appeared once. This sequence joins TRBV4-2 and TRBJ1-2, with 9 bases identical to TRBD1. V shed 3 bases, J shed 4 bases, and the junction held 3 bases outside the gene matches. The CDR3 runs 14 residues. CDR1 is LGHNA, CDR2 YNFKEQ, per germline. The chain's CDR3 is CASSQTGQGYGYTF. The CDR3 DNA is TGTGCCAGCAGCCAGACGGGACAGGGCTATGGCTACACCTTC.

This clone is a singleton in its sample. This CDR3 is CASSQDSASGAYQETQYF. The CDR3 bases are TGCGCCAGCAGCCAAGATTCGGCTAGCGGGGCGTACCAAGAGACCCAGTACTTC. The rearrangement uses TRBV4-3 and TRBJ2-5; 9 bases agree with TRBD2. The CDR3 extends over 18 amino acids. The germline V gene encodes CDR1 LGHNA and CDR2 YSLEER. Trimming at V came to 0 bases and at J to 0 bases, leaving 8 bases not matched to a gene.

The J gene is TRBJ1-4, the V gene TRBV28; D call uncertain. This CDR3 is 14 amino acids long. V lost 11 bases to trimming and J lost 6 bases, with 19 bases between them. Germline V gene lookup returns CDR1 MDHEN and CDR2 SYDVKM. CDR3 residues: CAAPIPGRDEKLFF. The CDR3 DNA reads as TGTGCCGCCCCAATCCCCGGTCGCGATGAAAAACTGTTTTTT.